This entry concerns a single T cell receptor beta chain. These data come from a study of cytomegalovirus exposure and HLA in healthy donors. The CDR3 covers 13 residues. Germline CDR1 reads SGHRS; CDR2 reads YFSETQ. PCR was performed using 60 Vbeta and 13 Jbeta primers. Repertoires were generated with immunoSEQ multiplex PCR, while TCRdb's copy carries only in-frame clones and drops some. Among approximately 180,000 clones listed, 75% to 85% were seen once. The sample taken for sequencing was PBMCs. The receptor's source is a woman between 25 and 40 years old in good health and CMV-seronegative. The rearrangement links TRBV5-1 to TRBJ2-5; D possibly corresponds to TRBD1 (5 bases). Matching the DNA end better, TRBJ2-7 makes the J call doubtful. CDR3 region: CASSPDNSYEQYF. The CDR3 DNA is TGCGCCAGCAGCCCGGACAACTCCTACGAGCAGTACTTC.